These T cell receptor beta chains were read from a single sample in a study of blood T cell repertoires in COVID-19. Assay used: immunoSEQ multiplex PCR; TCRdb lists only in-frame clones, some missing. The data contain around 25,000 clones, roughly 74% of them seen just once; the ten biggest clones take up around 7%. The sequenced material came from peripheral blood. Receptors originate from a man aged 50-60 years with COVID-19, enrolled during active disease. The CDR3 runs from the conserved cysteine through the conserved F or W. The D gene is left open where the match is weak. Only part of the rows carry a size: once, few, many, or a class if the clone is expanded.

cdr3_aa cdr3_nt j_call v_call clone_size d_call
CTSSGPRGAGETQYF TGCACCAGCAGCGGTCCCCGTGGGGCCGGCGAGACCCAGTACTTC TRBJ2-5 TRBV1 medium-sized .
CASSGMGGYQPQHF TGTGCCAGCAGTGGTATGGGAGGGTACCAGCCCCAGCATTTT TRBJ1-5 TRBV28 . .
CASSLGGPTGGHGYTF TGCGCCAGCAGCTTGGGGGGCCCGACAGGGGGCCATGGCTACACCTTC TRBJ1-2 TRBV5-1 . TRBD1
CASSGDRNSNQPQHF TGTGCCAGCAGTGGGGACAGGAATAGCAATCAGCCCCAGCATTTT TRBJ1-5 TRBV2 large TRBD1
CATSEPASGVDTQYF TGTGCCACCAGTGAGCCTGCAAGCGGGGTGGATACGCAGTATTTT TRBJ2-3 TRBV24-1 once TRBD2
CASSPLGGPSTDTQYF TGTGCCAGCAGTCCCCTCGGGGGACCCAGCACAGATACGCAGTATTTT TRBJ2-3 TRBV27 . .
CASRPYRGGQPQHF TGTGCCAGCAGACCATACAGGGGCGGTCAGCCCCAGCATTTT TRBJ1-5 TRBV6-5 . TRBD1
CATSDLQGQGNTGELFF TGTGCCACCAGTGATTTGCAGGGACAGGGGAACACCGGGGAGCTGTTTTTT TRBJ2-2 TRBV24-1 once TRBD1
CASSKVRHSDRVKDQPQHF TGTGCCAGCAGCAAAGTGCGTCACTCAGACAGGGTCAAGGATCAGCCCCAGCATTTT TRBJ1-5 TRBV21-1 few .
CASSLGQNYGYTF TGTGCCAGCAGCTTGGGACAGAACTATGGCTACACCTTC TRBJ1-2 TRBV11-2 . TRBD1
CAWDGGFHEQFF TGTGCCTGGGACGGGGGATTCCATGAGCAGTTCTTC TRBJ2-1 TRBV30 . .
CASQDRTKTYEQYF TGTGCCAGCCAGGACAGGACTAAGACCTACGAGCAGTACTTC TRBJ2-7 TRBV28 . .
CASSSSGSNTGELFF TGTGCCAGCAGCTCTAGCGGATCTAACACCGGGGAGCTGTTTTTT TRBJ2-2 TRBV7-3 . TRBD2
CASRFGGRNQPQHF TGTGCCAGCCGTTTCGGAGGGAGAAATCAGCCCCAGCATTTT TRBJ1-5 TRBV27 once .
CASSLTGGPPYEQYF TGCGCCAGCAGCTTGACAGGGGGCCCCCCCTACGAGCAGTACTTC TRBJ2-7 TRBV5-1 . TRBD1
CASSTGQGNQPQHF TGTGCCAGCAGCACAGGACAGGGCAATCAGCCCCAGCATTTT TRBJ1-5 TRBV7-9 . TRBD1
CASSRPGGSYEQYF TGTGCCAGCTCGCGCCCCGGGGGCTCCTACGAGCAGTACTTC TRBJ2-7 TRBV18 . .
CASVSGYEQYF TGTGCCAGCGTTAGCGGCTACGAGCAGTACTTC TRBJ2-7 TRBV2 . .
CASSPEGSGYTF TGTGCCAGCTCACCTGAGGGTTCTGGCTACACCTTC TRBJ1-2 TRBV18 . .
CASSYERGRPMFF TGTGCCAGCAGTTACGAGCGGGGCCGGCCTATGTTTTTT TRBJ1-4 TRBV6-6 . .
CASSVGRGANTGELFF TGCGCCAGCAGCGTGGGGCGCGGGGCCAACACCGGGGAGCTGTTTTTT TRBJ2-2 TRBV5-1 once .
CAINPSGGVVEQFF TGTGCCATCAATCCTAGCGGGGGGGTTGTTGAGCAGTTCTTC TRBJ2-1 TRBV10-3 . TRBD2
CASSIWTGSPENTIYF TGTGCCAGTAGTATCTGGACAGGGAGTCCGGAAAACACCATATATTTT TRBJ1-3 TRBV19 . TRBD1
CASSPQGAGEQYF TGTGCCAGCAGCCCCCAGGGGGCGGGCGAGCAGTACTTC TRBJ2-7 TRBV7-2 . TRBD1
CASSKRQAGEDTQYF TGTGCCAGCAGTAAAAGACAGGCTGGGGAAGATACGCAGTATTTT TRBJ2-3 TRBV6-5 . .
CASSGLASEQYF TGTGCCAGCAGCGGACTAGCCTCAGAGCAGTACTTC TRBJ2-7 TRBV7-6 once TRBD2
CASSQGIWAENTGELFF TGTGCCAGCAGCCAGGGGATTTGGGCGGAGAACACCGGGGAGCTGTTTTTT TRBJ2-2 TRBV5-4 . .
CASSQDLLSGLSYEQYF TGCGCCAGCAGCCAAGATCTCTTGTCAGGGCTATCCTACGAGCAGTACTTC TRBJ2-7 TRBV4-1 few .
CATSDNRGPPSNGYTF TGTGCCACCAGTGACAACAGGGGTCCCCCGTCTAATGGCTACACCTTC TRBJ1-2 TRBV24-1 . TRBD1
CASSWRQGLREQYF TGTGCCAGCAGCTGGAGACAGGGATTGCGCGAGCAGTACTTC TRBJ2-7 TRBV5-6 . TRBD1
CATSAGGSDTQYF TGTGCCACCTCGGCGGGGGGGTCAGATACGCAGTATTTT TRBJ2-3 TRBV24-1 . TRBD2
CASSWRGPEQFF TGTGCCAGCAGTTGGAGGGGGCCTGAGCAGTTCTTC TRBJ2-1 TRBV12-3/TRBV12-4 . .
CATRGQNYGYTF TGCGCCACCAGGGGCCAGAACTATGGCTACACCTTC TRBJ1-2 TRBV4-1 . .
CASSSRHNEQFF TGTGCCAGCAGTTCACGACATAATGAGCAGTTCTTC TRBJ2-1 TRBV12-3/TRBV12-4 . .
CASRTMTGGEETQYF TGTGCCAGCAGGACCATGACAGGGGGCGAAGAGACCCAGTACTTC TRBJ2-5 TRBV6-5 . TRBD1
CATSDLGGANGAFF TGTGCCACCAGTGATTTAGGGGGAGCCAACGGGGCTTTCTTT TRBJ1-1 TRBV24-1 . .
CASRPGHGGSPLHF TGTGCCAGCAGGCCGGGACACGGAGGATCACCCCTCCACTTT TRBJ1-6 TRBV2 . .
CASSLWTSGAEETQYF TGCGCCAGCAGCCTTTGGACTAGCGGAGCTGAAGAGACCCAGTACTTC TRBJ2-5 TRBV4-1 . TRBD2
CASSLQGGPGNTIYF TGCGCCAGCAGCTTGCAGGGGGGACCTGGAAACACCATATATTTT TRBJ1-3 TRBV5-1 few TRBD1
CASGSQGGQGGGYTF TGTGCTAGTGGTTCCCAGGGAGGGCAGGGAGGCGGCTACACCTTC TRBJ1-2 TRBV12-5 . .
CASSSQTGGSAEQYF TGTGCCAGCTCGTCCCAAACAGGGGGGAGTGCCGAGCAGTACTTC TRBJ2-7 TRBV18 . TRBD1
CASSPGDTGELFF TGCGCCAGCAGCCCAGGGGACACCGGGGAGCTGTTTTTT TRBJ2-2 TRBV5-1 . .
CASSDLGSSYEQYF TGTGCCAGCAGTGATCTGGGGAGCTCCTACGAGCAGTACTTC TRBJ2-7 TRBV25-1 medium-sized .
CASSPGLAGQETQYF TGTGCCAGCAGCCCCGGACTAGCGGGACAAGAGACCCAGTACTTC TRBJ2-5 TRBV3-1/TRBV3-2 . TRBD2
CASSPGLAGYGTQYF TGTGCCAGCTCACCGGGACTGGCGGGGTATGGGACCCAGTACTTC TRBJ2-5 TRBV18 . .